The sequence of this T cell receptor (beta chain) was determined in a study of blood T cell repertoires in COVID-19. Background on the study: In each case, the material was cDNA or gDNA derived from T cells, B-cell-depleted T cells, or PBMCs.

Original analysis: Nucleated cell counts were estimated from reference gene primer amplification. Sequencing was performed with immunoSEQ multiplex PCR; in TCRdb, only in-frame clones are kept and a portion is missing. V and J calls and clone size are as listed in that table; D and trimming were resolved from the DNA. The sample holds about 340,000 clones; 75% to 90% are singletons and the top ten take just over 7%. V lost 4 bases, J lost 1 base, and 7 bases stayed unmatched. This CDR3 spans 15 amino acids. Per germline, CDR1 MNHEY and CDR2 SVGAGI. In its sample, this clone was seen a few times. The sample taken for sequencing was peripheral blood. This rearrangement joins TRBV6-5 to TRBJ2-7, with 7 bases fitting TRBD1. This TCR was sampled from a woman aged 55-69 years with COVID-19, enrolled during active disease. DNA of the CDR3: TGTGCCAGCAGTTCCCCCCGGACAGGATCCTACGAGCAGTACTTC. As protein: CASSSPRTGSYEQYF.